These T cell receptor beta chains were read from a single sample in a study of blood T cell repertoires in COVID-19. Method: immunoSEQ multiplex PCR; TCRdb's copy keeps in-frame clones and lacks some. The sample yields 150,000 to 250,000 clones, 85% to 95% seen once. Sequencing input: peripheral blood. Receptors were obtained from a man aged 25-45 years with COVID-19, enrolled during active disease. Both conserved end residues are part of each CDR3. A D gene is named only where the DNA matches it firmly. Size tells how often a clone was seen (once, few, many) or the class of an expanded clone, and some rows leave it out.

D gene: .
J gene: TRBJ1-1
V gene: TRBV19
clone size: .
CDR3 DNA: TGTGCCAGTAGTATAGAGCGGGGAAACACTGAAGCTTTCTTT
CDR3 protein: CASSIERGNTEAFF

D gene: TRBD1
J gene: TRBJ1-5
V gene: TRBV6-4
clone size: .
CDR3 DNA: TGTGCCAGCAGCGCGACAGGGGATCAGCCCCAGCATTTT
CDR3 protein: CASSATGDQPQHF

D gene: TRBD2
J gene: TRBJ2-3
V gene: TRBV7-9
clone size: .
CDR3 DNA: TGTGCCAGCAGCTTAGAGCGTAGCGGGGGGGATACGCAGTATTTT
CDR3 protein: CASSLERSGGDTQYF

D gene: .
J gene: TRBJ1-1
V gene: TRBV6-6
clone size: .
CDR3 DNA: TGTGCCAGCAGTTACGGGACACGGAACACTGAAGCTTTCTTT
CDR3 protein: CASSYGTRNTEAFF

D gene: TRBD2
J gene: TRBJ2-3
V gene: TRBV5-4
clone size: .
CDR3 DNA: TGTGCCAGCAGCTTGGAGGCGAGCGGGGACACAGATACGCAGTATTTT
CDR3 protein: CASSLEASGDTDTQYF

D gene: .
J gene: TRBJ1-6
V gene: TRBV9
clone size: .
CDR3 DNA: TGTGCCAGCAGCGTCGGGAATTCACCCCTCCACTTT
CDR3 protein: CASSVGNSPLHF

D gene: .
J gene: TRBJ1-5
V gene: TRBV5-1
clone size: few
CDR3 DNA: TGCGCCAGCAGCCCCTGGGGGGGCCCCAATCAGCCCCAGCATTTT
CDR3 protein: CASSPWGGPNQPQHF

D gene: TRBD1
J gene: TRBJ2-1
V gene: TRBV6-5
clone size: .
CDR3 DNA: TGTGCCAGCAGTTTCGGACAGGGCGCCTACAATGAGCAGTTCTTC
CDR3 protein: CASSFGQGAYNEQFF

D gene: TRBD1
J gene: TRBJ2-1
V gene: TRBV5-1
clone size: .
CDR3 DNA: TGCGCCAGCAGCTCGACAGGGTCGAATAGCGACAATGAGCAGTTCTTC
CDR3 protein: CASSSTGSNSDNEQFF

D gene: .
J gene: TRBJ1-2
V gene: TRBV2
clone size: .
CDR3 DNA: TGTGCCAGCAGGCAAGACGGAGCTAACTATGGCTACACCTTC
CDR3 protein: CASRQDGANYGYTF

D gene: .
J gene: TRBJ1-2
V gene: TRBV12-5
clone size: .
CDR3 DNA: TGTGCTAGTGGTTCCAGGGGCCTCGGCGACTATGGCTACACCTTC
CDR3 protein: CASGSRGLGDYGYTF

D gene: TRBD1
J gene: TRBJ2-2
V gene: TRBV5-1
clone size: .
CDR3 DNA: TGCGCCAGCAGCTCAGGGGGACAGGTGAACACCGGGGAGCTGTTTTTT
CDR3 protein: CASSSGGQVNTGELFF

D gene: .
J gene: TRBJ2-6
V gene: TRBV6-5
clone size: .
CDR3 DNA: TGTGCCAGCGGAACAGTCTCTGGGGCCAACGTCCTGACTTTC
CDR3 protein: CASGTVSGANVLTF

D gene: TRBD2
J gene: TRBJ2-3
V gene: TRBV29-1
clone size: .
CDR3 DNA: TGCAGCGTTGCGGTAGCGGGGGATACGCAGTATTTT
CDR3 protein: CSVAVAGDTQYF

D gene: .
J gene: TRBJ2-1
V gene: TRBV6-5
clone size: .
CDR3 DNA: TGTGCCAGCAGGGACTTCGGCCGCAATGAGCAGTTCTTC
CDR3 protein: CASRDFGRNEQFF

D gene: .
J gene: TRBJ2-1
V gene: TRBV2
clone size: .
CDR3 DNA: TGTGCCAGCAGTGACGAGGGTCTCTACAATGAGCAGTTCTTC
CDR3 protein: CASSDEGLYNEQFF

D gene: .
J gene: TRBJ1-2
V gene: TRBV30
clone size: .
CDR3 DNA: TGTGCCTGGAGTGTATATGGCCGCGGCTACACCTTC
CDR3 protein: CAWSVYGRGYTF

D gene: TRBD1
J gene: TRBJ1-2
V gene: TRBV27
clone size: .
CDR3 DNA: TGTGCCAGCAGTACCAATCGACAGGGTATTAGTTATGGCTACACCTTC
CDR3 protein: CASSTNRQGISYGYTF

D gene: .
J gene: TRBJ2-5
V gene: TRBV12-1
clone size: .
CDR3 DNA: TGTGCCAGCAGCCCCGGGGACTTGTACACTCAAGAGACCCAGTACTTC
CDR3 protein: CASSPGDLYTQETQYF

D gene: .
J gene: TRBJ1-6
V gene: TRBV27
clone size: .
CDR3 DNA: TGTGCCAGCCAAGCGGGAGGGACGATCCGTAATTCACCCCTCCACTTT
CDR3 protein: CASQAGGTIRNSPLHF

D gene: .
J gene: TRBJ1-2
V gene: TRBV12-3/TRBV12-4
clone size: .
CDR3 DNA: TGTGCCAGCAGTTTAGTCCGGGAGGGTGGCTACACCTTC
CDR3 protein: CASSLVREGGYTF

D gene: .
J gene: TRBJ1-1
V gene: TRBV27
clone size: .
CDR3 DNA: TGTGCCAGCAGTTTACCCCTACAGGGTCTCACTGAAGCTTTCTTT
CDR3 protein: CASSLPLQGLTEAFF

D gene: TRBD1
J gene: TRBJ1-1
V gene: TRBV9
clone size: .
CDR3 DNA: TGTGCCAGCAGCGCGACAGGGGGCGCGGAGGGGACTGAAGCTTTCTTT
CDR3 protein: CASSATGGAEGTEAFF

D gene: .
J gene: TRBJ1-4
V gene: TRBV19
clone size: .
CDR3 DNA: TGTGCCAGTAGTCCTTTAGGGGACATCGAACTGTTTTTT
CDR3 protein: CASSPLGDIELFF

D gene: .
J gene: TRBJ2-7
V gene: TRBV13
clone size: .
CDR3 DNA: TGTGCCAGCAGCGATCAAGCTGCAGGGGACCAGCCCTACGAGCAGTACTTC
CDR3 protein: CASSDQAAGDQPYEQYF

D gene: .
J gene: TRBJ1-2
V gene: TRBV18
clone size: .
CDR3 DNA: TGTGCCAGCTCCCTAGGTGGAGTGCTATCTAACTATGGCTACACCTTC
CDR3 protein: CASSLGGVLSNYGYTF

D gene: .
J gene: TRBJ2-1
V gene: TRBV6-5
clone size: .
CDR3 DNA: TGTGCCAGCGGAGGGGGCCCGACCTCAATCAATGAGCAGTTCTTC
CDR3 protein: CASGGGPTSINEQFF

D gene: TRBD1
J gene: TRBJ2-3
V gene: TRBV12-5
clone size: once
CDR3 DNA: TGTGCTAGTGGCCCAGGACAGGGGCTCGCAGATACGCAGTATTTT
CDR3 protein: CASGPGQGLADTQYF

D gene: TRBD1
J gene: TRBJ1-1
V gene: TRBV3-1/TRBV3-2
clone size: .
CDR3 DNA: TGTGCCAGCAGCCAATGGGGACAGGGGGCAGTTGGCACTGAAGCTTTCTTT
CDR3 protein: CASSQWGQGAVGTEAFF

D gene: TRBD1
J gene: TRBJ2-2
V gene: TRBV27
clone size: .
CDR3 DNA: TGTGCCAGCAGATGGGGACAGGGCGCCGGGGAGCTGTTTTTT
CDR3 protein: CASRWGQGAGELFF

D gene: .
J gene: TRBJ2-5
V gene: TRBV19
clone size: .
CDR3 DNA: TGTGCCAGTAGTATAAACCCCCAGGGGAGGGGAGAGACCCAGTACTTC
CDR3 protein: CASSINPQGRGETQYF

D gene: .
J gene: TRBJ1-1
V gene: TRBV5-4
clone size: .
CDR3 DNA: TGTGCCAGCAGCCTCCAAGGCCGAGGGTATACTGAAGCTTTCTTT
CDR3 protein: CASSLQGRGYTEAFF

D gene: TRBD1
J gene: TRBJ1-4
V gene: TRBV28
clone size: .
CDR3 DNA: TGTGCCAGCAGCAAAGGGGACAGGGTTGCTGAAAAACTGTTTTTT
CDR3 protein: CASSKGDRVAEKLFF

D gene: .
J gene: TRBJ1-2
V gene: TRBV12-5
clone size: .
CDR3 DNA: TGTGCTAGTGGTTTCGGCAGGGACTATGGCTACACCTTC
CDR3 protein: CASGFGRDYGYTF